This T cell receptor (beta chain) came from a study of T cell changes during pregnancy in multiple sclerosis (dated by TCRdb to the late 2010s). Concerning the study at large: In women with multiple sclerosis, the researchers looked at how the T cell repertoire shifted as pregnancy progressed.

A word on this clone: This clone's antigen is unknown. The record has no base qualities; no much larger clone is one base away.

Libraries were constructed by the immunoSEQ multiplex PCR assay. Here the immuneACCESS table is served through TCRdb, limited to in-frame sequences with V and J called. Missing clones are a known gap in these copies; in checked studies unresolved V genes cover under half, and the rest lacks a known reason. The sample table contains 25,000 to 35,000 clones; only one count was recorded for 80% to 90% of them. The leading ten clones occupy approximately 7.2% of the sample. CDR1 is given as SGHTA and CDR2 as FQGNSA, both from the germline V gene. From the cysteine through the phenylalanine, the CDR3 covers 13 amino acids. CDR3 DNA only is kept here, 39 bases in frame from base 1. Trimming removed 5 bases from V and 1 base from J, leaving 8 bases between the germline ends.

The receptor's source is a female donor with multiple sclerosis, enrolled in a pregnancy study. The source material was CD8+ T cells from peripheral blood mononuclear cells, sampled in the second trimester of pregnancy. The chain links TRBV7-2 with TRBJ2-5; the D gene cannot be resolved reliably. The CDR3 here reads CASSPPSQETQYF. The DNA sequence is as follows: TGTGCCAGCAGCCCCCCATCCCAAGAGACCCAGTACTTC.